Included here is one T cell receptor beta chain sequence, with context. Libraries were prepared by immunoSEQ multiplex PCR; TCRdb keeps only in-frame clonotypes and omits some of them. The data hold 290,000 or so clones, with roughly 90% observed a single time. Study members were between roughly 18 and 89 years old and lived in 20 to 25 US regions. Clinical histories supplied by participants themselves formed the basis of cohort assignment. The sample originates from a study of blood T cell repertoires in COVID-19. Study information: Nucleic acid was either cDNA or gDNA, and it came from T cells, B-cell-depleted T cells, or PBMCs.

V dropped 5 bases and J dropped 3; count of bases not matched to a gene: 10. The CDR3 spans 16 residues. CDR1 SGHNT and CDR2 YENEEA come from the germline V gene. This clonotype originated in a young woman with acute COVID-19. J is TRBJ2-1 and V is TRBV11-3, with TRBD2 matching over 7 bases. Sequenced: PBMCs or T cells enriched from blood (not recorded which). CDR3 sequence: CASSPRAGLNYNEQFF. The DNA for the CDR3 is TGTGCCAGCAGCCCCCGAGCGGGGTTGAACTACAATGAGCAGTTCTTC.